This T cell receptor beta chain was captured in a study of blood T cell repertoires in COVID-19. V shed 4 bases and J shed 0 bases, with 9 bases lying between them. The CDR3 covers 15 residues. Germline CDR1 and CDR2: MNHEY and SVGEGT. TCRdb keeps only in-frame clones here, not all; method: immunoSEQ multiplex PCR. The sample has about 240,000 clones; over 75% are singletons. The count of this clone is one. This clonotype was sampled from a woman aged 25 to 39 with acute or convalescent COVID-19. V and J are TRBV6-2 or TRBV6-3 and TRBJ2-2; D is perhaps TRBD2 (6 bases). Sequencing was done on a sample of peripheral blood. CDR3 nucleotide sequence: TGTGCCAGCAGTTGGGGCGGGGCGAACACCGGGGAGCTGTTTTTT. Translated, it gives CASSWGGANTGELFF.